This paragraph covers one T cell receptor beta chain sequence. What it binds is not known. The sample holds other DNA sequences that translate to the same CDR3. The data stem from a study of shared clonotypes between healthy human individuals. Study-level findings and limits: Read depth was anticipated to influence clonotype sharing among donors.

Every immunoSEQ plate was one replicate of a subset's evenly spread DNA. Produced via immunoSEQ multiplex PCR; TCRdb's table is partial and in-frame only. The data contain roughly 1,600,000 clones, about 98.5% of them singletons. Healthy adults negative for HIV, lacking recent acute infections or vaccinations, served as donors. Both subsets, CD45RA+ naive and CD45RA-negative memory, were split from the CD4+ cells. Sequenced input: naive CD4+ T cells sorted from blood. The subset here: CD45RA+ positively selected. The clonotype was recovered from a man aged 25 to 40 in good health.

CDR3 sequence: CASSLGNTGELFF. The CDR3 coding sequence is TGTGCCAGCAGCCTGGGCAACACCGGGGAGCTGTTTTTT. The chain links TRBV28 to TRBJ2-2, with D unclear. V shed 6 bases and J shed 2 bases, with 7 bases lying between them. CDR1 is MDHEN, CDR2 SYDVKM, per germline. This CDR3 spans 13 amino acids.